These 25 T cell receptor beta chains originate from one sample sequenced in a study of blood T cell repertoires in COVID-19. The protocol was immunoSEQ multiplex PCR, while the TCRdb copy is restricted to in-frame clones and leaves out a portion. The sample consists of fewer than 650,000 clones, approximately 91% of them appearing once. Sequencing was performed on peripheral blood. The receptors shown here come from a woman aged 45-59 years with COVID-19, enrolled during active disease.

The rearrangement links TRBV5-1 to TRBJ1-6; possible D gene TRBD1, 6 bases. V lost 4 bases, J lost 14 bases, and 19 bases lay in between. CDR1 is SGHRS, CDR2 YFSETQ, per germline. CDR3 length: 14 residues. CDR3 sequence reads: CASSPDSTISTLHF. The CDR3 nucleotides read TGCGCCAGCAGCCCGGACAGCACTATTTCGACCCTCCACTTT.

The V and J genes are TRBV7-9 and TRBJ2-3, with 12 nucleotides matching TRBD1. Per the germline V gene, CDR1 is SEHNR and CDR2 is FQNEAQ (reference sequence). The CDR3 is 15 amino acids. Unmatched junction bases numbered 4, after V lost 5 bases and J lost 4 bases. The CDR3, as DNA: TGTGCCAGCAGCCCTGGGACAGGGGGCTCAGATACGCAGTATTTT. Its protein is CASSPGTGGSDTQYF.

The V gene is TRBV9, the J gene TRBJ2-2, with a weak D call TRBD1 (6 bases). The V and J ends lost 0 bases and 5 bases respectively, with 11 bases between them. The CDR3 spans 15 residues. CDR1 is SGDLS and CDR2 is YYNGEE in the germline V gene. The CDR3 spells CASSVAPQGTGELFF. As DNA, the CDR3 is TGTGCCAGCAGCGTAGCCCCACAGGGAACCGGGGAGCTGTTTTTT.

The rearrangement links TRBV10-3 to TRBJ1-3; the D gene is possibly TRBD1 (6 bases). The CDR3 is made up of 14 amino acids. The germline V gene encodes CDR1 ENHRY and CDR2 SYGVKD. V lost 3 bases and J lost 4, with 10 bases in between. The CDR3 coding sequence is TGTGCCATCAGTGACTCAGGGGAGGGAAACACCATATATTTT. It codes for CAISDSGEGNTIYF.

This chain uses TRBV15 with TRBJ1-2; D remains ambiguous. CDR3 length: 13 residues. Germline V gene data show CDR1 as LNHNV and CDR2 as YYDKDF (reference sequence). The V end was cut by 1 base, the J end by 4 bases, with 7 bases between. The CDR3 loop is CATSRVEAYGYTF. DNA of the CDR3: TGTGCCACCAGCAGAGTGGAGGCCTATGGCTACACCTTC.

This chain uses TRBV13 with TRBJ2-1, with 8 bases that match TRBD1. The germline V gene has CDR1 PRHDT and CDR2 FYEKMQ (reference sequence). J was trimmed by 9 bases and V by 4 bases; bases with no gene match: 8. The CDR3 contains 14 residues. CDR3 sequence (DNA): TGTGCCAGCAGCTACCGGGACAGGCCCATTGAGCAGTTCTTC. Protein sequence: CASSYRDRPIEQFF.

The chain links TRBV27 to TRBJ2-2; D ambiguous. The length of the CDR3 is 13 residues. V lost 5 bases and J lost 2, with 6 bases in between. Germline CDR1 and CDR2: MNHEY and SMNVEV (reference sequence). The CDR3 loop reads CASSPSNTGELFF. The CDR3 DNA reads TGTGCCAGCAGTCCGTCTAACACCGGGGAGCTGTTTTTT.

There are a few counts of this clone. This chain connects TRBV5-1 to TRBJ1-4; perhaps TRBD1 as D (6 bases). CDR1 is SGHRS, CDR2 YFSETQ, per germline. The germline V and J ends were trimmed by 4 bases and 13 bases, with 23 bases remaining between them. The CDR3 extends over 15 amino acids. DNA of the CDR3: TGCGCCAGCAGCACGACCCCCACGAACAGGGTGGGACTGTTTTTT. Its protein is CASSTTPTNRVGLFF. The variable domain in full, completed from reference TRBV5-1 and TRBJ1-4, reads KAGVTQTPRYLIKTRGQQVTLSCSPISGHRSVSWYQQTPGQGLQFLFEYFSETQRNKGNFPGRFSGRQFSNSRSEMNVSTLELGDSALYLCASSTTPTNRVGLFFGSGTQLSVL.

J is TRBJ1-4 and V is TRBV30; no clear D. V was pared by 0 bases and J by 1 base, with 6 bases between. CDR1 is GTSNPN, CDR2 SVGIG, per germline (reference sequence). The CDR3 is 14 residues long. The CDR3 DNA is TGTGCCTGGAGTGTTACGGGAACTAATGAAAAACTGTTTTTT. It is translated as CAWSVTGTNEKLFF. Variable domain in full (rest from reference TRBV30 and TRBJ1-4): SQTIHQWPATLVQPVGSPLSLECTVEGTSNPNLYWYRQAAGRGLQLLFYSVGIGQISSEVPQNLSASRPQDRQFILSSKKLLLSDSGFYLCAWSVTGTNEKLFFGSGTQLSVL.

The chain links TRBV7-8 to TRBJ1-2; 8 bases are a match to TRBD1. Trimming removed 1 base from V and 8 bases from J; junction bases left unmatched: 9. Germline values: CDR1 SGHVS, CDR2 FQNEAQ. The CDR3 sequence is 15 residues long. CDR3 DNA sequence: TGTGCCAGCAGCTTAGTTTGGCAGGGGGCTGGAGGCTACACCTTC. It translates to CASSLVWQGAGGYTF.

This clone was found once. The chain recombines TRBV11-2 with TRBJ1-2; D remains ambiguous. The ends were cut back, 1 base at V and 2 bases at J, with 8 bases in the middle. From germline, CDR1 is SGHAT and CDR2 FQNNGV. The CDR3 is 14 residues long. CDR3 coding DNA: TGTGCCAGCAGCTTAGGACTAGGAAACTATGGCTACACCTTC. Amino acids: CASSLGLGNYGYTF.

This clone has only one observation. The rearrangement uses TRBV9 and TRBJ1-3; D not certain. Germline CDR1 and CDR2: SGDLS and YYNGEE. V was cut by 5 bases and J by 11 bases, with 17 bases left in between. CDR3 length: 13 residues. The CDR3 DNA follows: TGTGCCAGCAGTCATAACCCGGGAAAACCCATATATTTT. Translating it yields CASSHNPGKPIYF. The full variable domain, with the rest looked up from reference TRBV9 and TRBJ1-3, is DSGVTQTPKHLITATGQRVTLRCSPRSGDLSVYWYQQSLDQGLQFLIQYYNGEERAKGNILERFSAQQFPDLHSELNLSSLELGDSALYFCASSHNPGKPIYFGEGSWLTVV.

This clone was found once. The chain has TRBV5-5 and TRBJ1-5; D gene ambiguous. Germline V lookup: CDR1 SGHKS, CDR2 YYEKEE (reference sequence). Deletions cut 4 bases from V and 1 base from J, with 15 bases between. The CDR3 has 16 residues. This CDR3 is CASSPLPTESNQPQHF. DNA of the CDR3: TGTGCCAGCAGCCCTCTCCCGACTGAGAGCAATCAGCCCCAGCATTTT.

The genes are TRBV11-2 and TRBJ1-2, with 7 bases matching TRBD1. After removal of 4 bases from V and 0 bases from J, the junction contained 14 bases not matched to a gene. CDR1 is SGHAT, CDR2 FQNNGV, per germline. This CDR3 comprises 18 residues. The CDR3 region is CASSSEGGQPQANYGYTF. Here the CDR3 DNA reads TGTGCCAGCAGCTCGGAAGGGGGACAGCCCCAAGCTAACTATGGCTACACCTTC. Complete variable domain (other parts from reference TRBV11-2 and TRBJ1-2): EAGVAQSPRYKIIEKRQSVAFWCNPISGHATLYWYQQILGQGPKLLIQFQNNGVVDDSQLPKDRFSAERLKGVDSTLKIQPAKLEDSAVYLCASSSEGGQPQANYGYTFGSGTRLTVV.

CDR3 nucleotide sequence: TGTGCCTGGAGTGTCTCCACAGATACGCAGTATTTT. It specifies CAWSVSTDTQYF. This chain links TRBV30 with TRBJ2-3; D unresolved. CDR3 length: 12 amino acids. Germline V gene data show CDR1 as GTSNPN and CDR2 as SVGIG (reference sequence). Trimming took off 0 bases at V and 2 bases at J, with 3 bases between the two ends.

The chain employs TRBV11-2 and TRBJ2-3, with 14 positions matching TRBD2. Germline loops: CDR1 SGHAT, CDR2 FQNNGV. The length of the CDR3 is 18 residues. Trimming took 4 bases from V and 0 from J; bases not matched to a gene: 6. CDR3 protein: CASSYGLAGGLSTDTQYF. The CDR3 coding sequence is TGTGCCAGCAGCTACGGACTAGCGGGGGGCCTTAGCACAGATACGCAGTATTTT.

About this clone: The sample holds other DNA sequences that translate to the same CDR3. The chain couples TRBV30 to TRBJ2-1, with 10 bases that match TRBD2. J was trimmed by 2 bases and V by 3 bases; bases with no gene match: 4. The CDR3 extends over 15 amino acids. CDR1 and CDR2 from the germline V gene are GTSNPN and SVGIG (reference sequence). The CDR3 DNA reads TGTGCCTGGAGACGACTAGCGGGCACCTACAATGAGCAGTTCTTC. Residues: CAWRRLAGTYNEQFF.

The V gene is TRBV19, the J gene TRBJ2-2; TRBD2 matches 13 bases. The germline CDR1 and CDR2 sequences are LNHDA and SQIVND (reference sequence). Trimming at V came to 6 bases and at J to 5 bases, leaving 9 bases not matched to a gene. The CDR3 loop spans 17 amino acids. The CDR3 loop reads CASRDILAGGRTGELFF. CDR3 in DNA: TGTGCCAGTAGAGATATACTAGCGGGGGGGCGAACCGGGGAGCTGTTTTTT.

This chain uses TRBV5-1 with TRBJ1-5; the D gene is possibly TRBD1 (5 bases). Germline CDR1 reads SGHRS; CDR2 reads YFSETQ. The CDR3 totals 17 residues. Trimming removed 2 bases from V and 0 bases from J, with 15 bases in between. The CDR3 DNA is TGCGCCAGCAGCTTAGGGGCTTTGAAGGGTAGCAATCAGCCCCAGCATTTT. Its translation is CASSLGALKGSNQPQHF.

The chain has TRBV5-4 and TRBJ1-2, with 7 positions matching TRBD1. The junction had 10 bases not matched to a gene; V was cut back by 4 bases and J by 7 bases. The CDR3 contains 14 residues. Germline CDR1 reads SGHNT; CDR2 reads YYREEE (reference sequence). This CDR3 reads CASSHPDRVFGYTF. The CDR3 region has the DNA TGTGCCAGCAGCCACCCTGACAGGGTGTTTGGCTACACCTTC.

This chain links TRBV10-2 with TRBJ2-7; D is undetermined. With 3 bases removed from V and 3 bases from J, the gap between germline ends came to 6 bases. This CDR3 is built from 12 residues. The germline gives CDR1 WSHSY, CDR2 SAAADI. Here the CDR3 reads CASSEAIYEQYF. For the CDR3, the DNA is TGCGCCAGCAGTGAAGCAATCTACGAGCAGTACTTC.

The V gene is TRBV6-5, the J gene TRBJ1-4, with D perhaps TRBD1 (6 bases). Germline values: CDR1 MNHEY, CDR2 SVGAGI. This CDR3 has 15 amino acids. V dropped 3 bases and J dropped 4 bases, with 12 bases sitting between them. CDR3 in amino acids: CASSYSGGGNEKLFF. DNA for the CDR3: TGTGCCAGCAGTTATTCGGGGGGCGGTAATGAAAAACTGTTTTTT.

The chain has TRBV4-1 and TRBJ1-1; TRBD1 matches 9 bases. This CDR3 has 15 amino acids. The germline V gene encodes CDR1 MGHRA and CDR2 YSYEKL. V trimming: 1 base; J trimming: 4 bases; junction bases outside the gene matches: 4. CDR3: CASSQVTGGVTEAFF. The CDR3 DNA is TGCGCCAGCAGCCAAGTTACAGGGGGCGTCACTGAAGCTTTCTTT.

The rearrangement joins TRBV30 to TRBJ2-3; a possible D gene is TRBD1 (6 bases). Trimming cost V 0 bases and J 6 bases, with 19 bases left between them. The CDR3 totals 16 residues. The V gene's germline CDR1 is GTSNPN and CDR2 SVGIG (reference sequence). The CDR3 sequence: CAWSVLNAGVFDTQYF. The CDR3 bases are TGTGCCTGGAGTGTACTTAATGCAGGGGTGTTTGATACGCAGTATTTT.

The chain has TRBV6-5 and TRBJ1-5, with D perhaps TRBD1 (5 bases). The V and J ends lost 6 bases and 4 bases respectively, with 7 bases between them. Germline V gene lookup returns CDR1 MNHEY and CDR2 SVGAGI. CDR3 length: 12 amino acids. The CDR3 sequence: CASSSGNQPQHF. As DNA, the CDR3 is TGTGCCAGCAGCTCAGGGAATCAGCCCCAGCATTTT.